This T cell receptor (beta chain) appears in the sequencing data of a study of a mutant IDH1 vaccine in newly diagnosed glioma (dated by TCRdb to the early 2020s). Turning to the overall study: The approximately 32 treated patients were approximately 62% male and roughly 40% female, with a mean age of about 43 years. Prior to enrollment, standard therapy consisting of radiotherapy alone, temozolomide alone, or radiochemotherapy with temozolomide had been administered to patients, with the combination being received by most patients. Peripheral blood samples were drawn at six visits, namely V03 (baseline), V05, V07, V10, V12 and V13. For exploratory analyses, longitudinal TCRB deep sequencing was carried out in around 24 treated patients wherever samples were available. What the authors observed across the whole study: Immune responses induced by the vaccine were seen in about 93% of patients across multiple MHC alleles. According to the authors, sample limitations meant that analyses of patient blood samples could not be reproduced. No apparent relationship was observed between pseudoprogression and alterations in the top peripheral T cell clonotypes detected by TCRB sequencing. PBMC samples for TCRB deep sequencing were selected based on availability.

This sample's time point label indicates: baseline, week 1 (first vaccination visit). In light of the paper, this sample's treatment or condition label describes: pre-vaccination baseline after standard-of-care therapy. All donors had newly diagnosed IDH1-mutant astrocytomas of WHO grade 3 or 4 that showed loss of nuclear ATRX. The samples were drawn from NOA16, a multicentre, single-arm, open-label phase I trial in Germany that tested a mutant IDH1 peptide vaccine in humans for the first time. Visit V03 blood draws served as the baseline sample for immunogenicity testing. Genomic DNA for TCRB sequencing was extracted from EDTA blood using the DNeasy Blood and Tissue Kit. The CDR3 measures 15 amino acids from cysteine to phenylalanine. Of all the DNA, just the CDR3 is kept, 45 bases in frame from base 1. Looking up the germline V gene (reference sequence) yields CDR1 SEHNR and CDR2 FQNEAQ. V is shortened by 1 base, J by 3 bases, and the region joining them spans 9 bases.

About this clone: Its antigen target is currently unknown. No clone much larger than this one lies a single base away; base qualities are absent.

Preparation of the library involved the immunoSEQ multiplex PCR assay. The hsTCRB Kit was used according to the manufacturer's protocol to amplify rearranged TCR beta chain sequences. Sequencing of TCRB libraries was carried out on an Illumina MiSeq. As for the authors' bioinformatics: The proprietary platform of the kit vendor was used for demultiplexing, trimming and gene mapping. Sourced from immuneACCESS, this table was stored by TCRdb with only in-frame sequences that have V and J called. A share of the clones is absent; for the studies checked, an unresolved V gene accounts for under half, and the remainder has no known explanation. V and J calls and clone size are those listed in that table; D and trimming were worked out from the DNA. Across this sample there are about 34,000 clones, with about four fifths seen only once. About 9.4% of the sample rests with the top ten.

Rearrangement joined TRBV7-9 to TRBJ1-4; a confident D gene designation cannot be given. The input for sequencing was peripheral blood mononuclear cells (PBMCs), taken from a glioma patient treated with radiotherapy, temozolomide or both. The receptor was isolated from a middle-aged man with glioma. Some clones in this sample may be carry-over from other donors' samples. In nucleotide form, the sequence is TGTGCCAGCAGCTTAGGACGGCAGTCTAATGAAAAACTGTTTTTT. The translation is CASSLGRQSNEKLFF. Supplemented by the reference TRBV7-9 and TRBJ1-4 proteins around the CDR3, the complete variable domain is DTGVSQNPRHKITKRGQNVTFRCDPISEHNRLYWYRQTLGQGPEFLTYFQNEAQLEKSRLLSDRFSAERPKGSFSTLEIQRTEQGDSAMYLCASSLGRQSNEKLFFGSGTQLSVL.